This T cell receptor (beta chain) was sequenced for a study of blood T cell repertoires in COVID-19 (dated by TCRdb to 2020 to 2021). Study-level background: The collaborator samples originated in the United States, Italy and Spain and spanned the acute and convalescent phases of COVID-19. The repertoires were released in a freely available public database intended as a resource for research on the immune response to SARS-CoV-2. The material from the prospective study consisted of cDNA or gDNA derived from T cells, B-cell-depleted T cells, or PBMCs. Where available, HLA class I and class II types were taken from metadata supplied by the sample provider and were not determined by assay-based typing. Sample metadata almost always included a de-identified subject ID, COVID-19 status, age in years and sex. Deeply sampled blood TCRbeta repertoires from subjects exposed to, actively infected with, or recovered from COVID-19 were included in the dataset. Samples were obtained from the ongoing ImmuneRACE study (first 160 participants) and from 950 to 1,500 subjects provided by 6 global collaborators. The study at large found these results: Clinical and demographic metadata were provided uncurated, with the amount varying by source and participant.

TCRbeta CDR3 regions were amplified from genomic DNA using the immunoSEQ Assay, a bias-controlled multiplex PCR. Per the original workflow: The number of nucleated cells in each sample was estimated from the amplification of reference gene primers within the assay. Sequence reads were collapsed and filtered to measure the absolute abundance of every unique TCRbeta CDR3 rearrangement. Productive Simpson clonality was computed per sample as the square root of Simpson's diversity index over productive rearrangements. In TCRdb, the immuneACCESS table is reduced to in-frame sequences with V and J assigned. These tables do not hold every clone; where another copy was compared, an unresolved V gene accounts for under half, and the others remain unexplained. That table supplies the V and J calls and clone size; D and trimming were determined from the DNA. The sample includes roughly 90,000 clones, with about 85% observed a single time. The ten largest clonotypes hold 12% of the sample.

Regarding this clone: No cognate antigen has been identified for it. Per-base quality was not reported, and no clone a single base away is much larger than it.

Collaborating institutions collected whole blood in K2EDTA tubes following their own protocols. For TCRbeta analysis, collaborators shipped samples as frozen whole blood, isolated PBMCs, or DNA extracted from either of those sample types. The receptor was isolated from a human donor in a cohort sampled during active COVID-19. Sequenced material: peripheral blood.

The CDR3 region: CASSLGSGRAETQYF. The nucleotide sequence reads TGTGCCAGCAGCTTAGGCAGCGGGAGGGCGGAGACCCAGTACTTC. The rearrangement combines TRBV7-8 with TRBJ2-5; 10 central bases correspond to TRBD2. Via the germline V gene, CDR1 is SGHVS and CDR2 FQNEAQ. The CDR3 runs 15 amino acids, cysteine and phenylalanine included. Of the read, only the CDR3 DNA is kept; its 45 bases are in frame from base 1. V loses 1 base at its end and J loses 5 bases; junction bases beyond the gene matches: 4. Outside the CDR3, residues come from the reference TRBV7-8 and TRBJ2-5 proteins, so the full variable domain is: GAGVSQSPRYKVAKRGQDVALRCDPISGHVSLFWYQQALGQGPEFLTYFQNEAQLDKSGLPSDRFFAERPEGSVSTLKIQRTQQEDSAVYLCASSLGSGRAETQYFGPGTRLLVL.